The clone carrying this TCR beta chain was observed a single time. The data were taken from a study of blood T cell repertoires in COVID-19. Study details: The United States, Italy and Spain supplied acute and convalescent COVID-19 samples.

Profiled with immunoSEQ multiplex PCR; TCRdb holds only in-frame clones, not every one. This sample carries about 77,000 clones, more than 80% of them seen once, and the ten largest clones take around 4.7%. Germline V gene sequence: CDR1 SGHNT, CDR2 YYREEE (reference sequence). V shed 4 bases and J 1 base; nucleotides not matched to a gene: 1. The CDR3 has 13 residues. The receptor comes from a woman between 70 and 85 years old with acute or convalescent COVID-19. V and J are TRBV5-4 and TRBJ1-1, with 7 bases fitting TRBD1. Sequenced material: peripheral blood. Here the CDR3 DNA reads TGTGCCAGCAGCCGACAGGGGAACACTGAAGCTTTCTTT. This encodes CASSRQGNTEAFF.